These 27 T cell receptor beta chains originate from one sample sequenced in a study of T cell changes during pregnancy in multiple sclerosis. Repertoires were generated with immunoSEQ multiplex PCR, while TCRdb's copy carries only in-frame clones and drops some. The top ten clones hold 0.6% to 0.9% of a sample with some 60,000 clones, roughly nine tenths of them seen once. Sequenced material: CD4+ T cells from peripheral blood mononuclear cells, taken in the first trimester of pregnancy. The receptors derive from a female donor with multiple sclerosis, enrolled in a pregnancy study.

This clone was detected once. The J gene is TRBJ2-3, the V gene TRBV15; TRBD1 aligns across 9 bases. Germline V gene sequence: CDR1 LNHNV, CDR2 YYDKDF (reference sequence). V gave up 4 bases and J gave up 8 bases; unmatched junction bases: 10. This CDR3 is 15 amino acids long. CDR3 in amino acids: CATSMVGGTGTTQYF. CDR3 coding DNA: TGTGCCACCAGCATGGTGGGGGGGACAGGGACTACGCAGTATTTT.

This sequence joins TRBV6-5 and TRBJ1-2; D is uncertain. Trimming removed 4 bases from V and 4 bases from J, with 10 bases in between. Germline assignment: CDR1 MNHEY and CDR2 SVGAGI. This CDR3 is built from 13 residues. The CDR3 DNA reads TGTGCCAGCAGTTTAAGCGGATTCTATGGCTACACCTTC. This gives the protein CASSLSGFYGYTF.

J is TRBJ1-2 and V is TRBV2; tentatively, D is TRBD1 (5 bases). This CDR3 is built from 13 residues. Germline V gene lookup returns CDR1 SNHLY and CDR2 FYNNEI. V lost 7 bases and J lost 8, with 17 bases in between. The CDR3 bases are TGTGCCAGCAAAGGTATCGACAGAGTGGGCTACACCTTC. Translated: CASKGIDRVGYTF.

J is TRBJ1-6 and V is TRBV18; 9 bases line up with TRBD1. Germline-derived CDR1 and CDR2 are KGHSH and LQKENI. After removal of 1 base from V and 10 bases from J, the junction contained 8 bases not matched to a gene. CDR3 length: 16 residues. DNA for the CDR3: TGTGCCAGCTCACCACGGGACAGGGTGGATGGCTCACCCCTCCACTTT. Translating gives CASSPRDRVDGSPLHF. Full variable domain (rest looked up from reference TRBV18 and TRBJ1-6): NAGVMQNPRHLVRRRGQEARLRCSPMKGHSHVYWYRQLPEEGLKFMVYLQKENIIDESGMPKERFSAEFPKEGPSILRIQQVVRGDSAAYFCASSPRDRVDGSPLHFGNGTRLTVT.

This clone was found once. This chain links TRBV18 with TRBJ2-7; perhaps TRBD1 as D (6 bases). The CDR3 consists of 14 residues. Germline V gene lookup returns CDR1 KGHSH and CDR2 LQKENI. V was cut by 4 bases and J by 3 bases, with 13 bases left in between. CDR3: CASSRVGQNYEQYF. CDR3 sequence (DNA): TGTGCCAGCTCACGCGTAGGACAGAACTACGAGCAGTACTTC.

The chain uses TRBV5-6 and TRBJ1-2; TRBD1 might be the D (5 bases). This CDR3 spans 15 amino acids. V dropped 1 base and J dropped 4 bases, with 14 bases sitting between them. The germline gives CDR1 SGHDT, CDR2 YYEEEE. CDR3 in amino acids: CASSLYGGELYGYTF. CDR3 DNA: TGTGCCAGCAGCTTGTACGGGGGAGAGCTCTATGGCTACACCTTC. The whole variable domain, filled in from reference TRBV5-6 and TRBJ1-2, reads DAGVTQSPTHLIKTRGQQVTLRCSPKSGHDTVSWYQQALGQGPQFIFQYYEEEERQRGNFPDRFSGHQFPNYSSELNVNALLLGDSALYLCASSLYGGELYGYTFGSGTRLTVV.

CDR3 amino acids: CASRTGSNYGYTF. In DNA, the CDR3 is TGTGCCAGCAGGACAGGGTCTAACTATGGCTACACCTTC. The gene calls are TRBV6-5 and TRBJ1-2; 7 bases are a match to TRBD1. Germline loops: CDR1 MNHEY, CDR2 SVGAGI. V trimming: 6 bases; J trimming: 0 bases; junction bases outside the gene matches: 1. The CDR3 is 13 residues long.

This clone has a handful of counts. The V and J genes are TRBV2 and TRBJ1-3, with D perhaps TRBD1 (5 bases). V lost 2 bases and J 4 bases, leaving 15 bases between the germline ends. CDR3 size: 16 residues. The germline V gene encodes CDR1 SNHLY and CDR2 FYNNEI. CDR3 sequence (DNA): TGTGCCAGCAGTGAAAGGAGGGGTCCAACAGGAAACACCATATATTTT. Its protein is CASSERRGPTGNTIYF. Full variable domain (outside the CDR3, taken from reference TRBV2 and TRBJ1-3): EPEVTQTPSHQVTQMGQEVILRCVPISNHLYFYWYRQILGQKVEFLVSFYNNEISEKSEIFDDQFSVERPDGSNFTLKIRSTKLEDSAMYFCASSERRGPTGNTIYFGEGSWLTVV.

V gene TRBV6-1 combines with J gene TRBJ2-2; D uncertain. Germline V gene data show CDR1 as MNHNS and CDR2 as SASEGT. The CDR3 covers 14 residues. Trimming removed 4 bases from V and 1 base from J, with 7 bases in between. CDR3 in amino acids: CASSVSRNTGELFF. CDR3 coding DNA: TGTGCCAGCAGTGTTAGCAGGAACACCGGGGAGCTGTTTTTT.

CDR3 in amino acids: CASSLRGQETQYF. The CDR3 DNA is TGTGCCAGCTCCCTCCGGGGACAAGAGACCCAGTACTTC. The chain recombines TRBV18 with TRBJ2-5, with a possible D match to TRBD2 (5 bases). V was pared by 6 bases and J by 2 bases, with 10 bases between. CDR1 and CDR2 (germline): KGHSH, LQKENI. CDR3 length equals 13 residues.

This chain joins TRBV5-1 and TRBJ2-3; 10 nucleotides agree with TRBD2. Trimming cost V 2 bases and J 4 bases; bases outside gene matches: 7. This CDR3 contains 16 residues. In germline, CDR1 is SGHRS, CDR2 YFSETQ. For the CDR3, the DNA is TGCGCCAGCAGCTTACTAGCGGGGAATGGGGCAGATACGCAGTATTTT. Translation: CASSLLAGNGADTQYF.

The chain combines TRBV14 with TRBJ1-2; a weak D match, TRBD1 (5 bases). The germline V gene encodes CDR1 SGHDN and CDR2 FVKESK. There are 15 residues in the CDR3. Trimming shortened V by 3 bases and J by 5 bases, and 16 bases separated the two germline ends. CDR3 coding DNA: TGTGCCAGCAGCCAGGTGGCCCTCCCAGGGTATGGCTACACCTTC. Translation: CASSQVALPGYGYTF.

The gene calls are TRBV10-3 and TRBJ1-1; 9 bases map to TRBD1. The germline gives CDR1 ENHRY, CDR2 SYGVKD. Germline trimming cut 6 bases from V and 7 bases from J; bases unmatched to any gene: 6. This CDR3 is 13 amino acids long. CDR3 DNA: TGTGCCATCAGCCGGGACAGGGAGTATGAAGCTTTCTTT. Its protein is CAISRDREYEAFF.

The rearrangement uses TRBV28 and TRBJ2-5; D call uncertain. The CDR3 covers 13 residues. Trimming left V 2 bases short and J 1 base short, with 5 bases between. CDR1 and CDR2 (germline): MDHEN, SYDVKM. The CDR3 DNA reads as TGTGCCAGCAGTTTAGGAGTCCAAGAGACCCAGTACTTC. This gives the protein CASSLGVQETQYF.

The V and J genes are TRBV14 and TRBJ2-3; 7 bases fit TRBD2. With 1 base clipped from V and 2 bases from J, the junction kept 6 bases outside the gene matches. The V gene's germline CDR1 is SGHDN and CDR2 FVKESK. CDR3 length: 16 amino acids. CDR3: CASSQALRGTTDTQYF. CDR3 DNA: TGTGCCAGCAGCCAAGCCCTGCGGGGGACCACAGATACGCAGTATTTT. Full variable domain (missing parts from reference TRBV14 and TRBJ2-3): EAGVTQFPSHSVIEKGQTVTLRCDPISGHDNLYWYRRVMGKEIKFLLHFVKESKQDESGMPNNRFLAERTGGTYSTLKVQPAELEDSGVYFCASSQALRGTTDTQYFGPGTRLTVL.

A note on this clone: The sample carries other DNA sequences with the same CDR3. The chain employs TRBV29-1 and TRBJ1-1; 8 bases agree with TRBD1. The CDR3 sequence is 13 residues long. J gave up 1 base and V 6 bases, and 4 bases lay outside the gene matches. Germline V CDR1 and CDR2: SQVTM, ANQGSEA. Written as DNA, the CDR3 is TGCAGCGTGTGTGACAGGGGGAACACTGAAGCTTTCTTT. Translated, it gives CSVCDRGNTEAFF.

The J gene is TRBJ2-1, the V gene TRBV7-3, with 16 bases fitting TRBD2. The CDR3 spans 17 residues. Germline V gene data show CDR1 as SGHTA and CDR2 as FQGTGA. The ends lost 3 bases at V and 6 bases at J; junction bases unmatched: 5. The CDR3 DNA sequence: TGTGCCAGCAGCTTGGCCGGGACTAGCGGGGGGGCCAATGAGCAGTTCTTC. Its translation: CASSLAGTSGGANEQFF.

The chain is built from TRBV18 and TRBJ2-1; D is uncertain. The CDR3 has 15 amino acids. In germline, CDR1 is KGHSH, CDR2 LQKENI. V dropped 2 bases and J dropped 0 bases, with 8 bases sitting between them. CDR3 DNA sequence: TGTGCCAGCTCACCAGGGCCCAGCTCCTACAATGAGCAGTTCTTC. Its protein is CASSPGPSSYNEQFF. The variable domain in full, with the rest retrieved from reference TRBV18 and TRBJ2-1, is NAGVMQNPRHLVRRRGQEARLRCSPMKGHSHVYWYRQLPEEGLKFMVYLQKENIIDESGMPKERFSAEFPKEGPSILRIQQVVRGDSAAYFCASSPGPSSYNEQFFGPGTRLTVL.

Within the sample, this clone is medium-sized. V gene TRBV4-1 combines with J gene TRBJ1-6; TRBD1 matches at 7 bases. CDR3 size: 14 residues. J gave up 6 bases and V 4 bases, and 3 bases lay outside the gene matches. Germline CDR1 MGHRA, CDR2 YSYEKL. CDR3 DNA: TGCGCCAGCAGCCCGACAGGGTCTAATTCACCCCTCCACTTT. This codes for CASSPTGSNSPLHF.

The chain uses TRBV4-1 and TRBJ1-2; 7 bases match TRBD1. The CDR3 has 16 residues. Germline CDR1 and CDR2: MGHRA and YSYEKL. V gave up 2 bases and J gave up 8 bases; unmatched junction bases: 14. The CDR3 sequence: CASSQRGRGRIEGYTF. CDR3 DNA sequence: TGCGCCAGCAGCCAAAGGGGGCGCGGGAGGATTGAGGGCTACACCTTC.

CDR3 residues: CSVEEQPGIGYTF. Written as DNA, the CDR3 is TGCAGCGTTGAAGAACAGCCAGGGATTGGCTACACCTTC. The chain is built from TRBV29-1 and TRBJ1-2, with TRBD1 as a possible D gene (5 bases). With 0 bases removed from V and 7 bases from J, the gap between germline ends came to 12 bases. The CDR3 extends over 13 amino acids. CDR1 and CDR2 (germline): SQVTM, ANQGSEA.

A word on this clone: Without the conserved terminal phenylalanine or tryptophan, this CDR3 likely stems from a read error. The V gene is TRBV5-6, the J gene TRBJ1-2; D is unclear. The germline gives CDR1 SGHDT, CDR2 YYEEEE. The CDR3 length is 11 residues. Trimming took 4 bases from V and 8 from J, leaving 9 bases between them. In DNA form, the CDR3 reads TGTGCCAGCAGCGTGACTGAGGGCTACACCCTC. As protein: CASSVTEGYTL.

CDR3 region: CASSLLRSGGWNTEAFF. The CDR3 nucleotides read TGTGCCAGCAGCTTGTTAAGATCGGGGGGCTGGAACACTGAAGCTTTCTTT. The chain has TRBV5-6 and TRBJ1-1; a possible D gene is TRBD1 (6 bases). Germline CDR1 is SGHDT and CDR2 is YYEEEE. The CDR3 runs to 17 residues. V lost 1 base, J lost 1 base, and 17 bases lay in between. Filled out from reference TRBV5-6 and TRBJ1-1, the complete variable domain reads DAGVTQSPTHLIKTRGQQVTLRCSPKSGHDTVSWYQQALGQGPQFIFQYYEEEERQRGNFPDRFSGHQFPNYSSELNVNALLLGDSALYLCASSLLRSGGWNTEAFFGQGTRLTVV.

The chain carries TRBV7-7 and TRBJ2-5; D is ambiguous. V was clipped by 2 bases and J by 7 bases, with 11 bases between them. There are 13 residues in the CDR3. Germline assignment: CDR1 SSHAT and CDR2 FNYEAQ (reference sequence). DNA of the CDR3: TGTGCCAGCAGCTTAAGCGCGCTGGGGACCCAGTACTTC. It specifies CASSLSALGTQYF.

V is TRBV9 and J is TRBJ2-5; no definite D call. The germline V gene encodes CDR1 SGDLS and CDR2 YYNGEE. V was clipped by 4 bases and J by 2 bases, with 12 bases between them. The CDR3 extends over 14 amino acids. The CDR3 loop is CASSPNLLQETQYF. CDR3 bases: TGTGCCAGCAGCCCTAACCTGCTACAAGAGACCCAGTACTTC.

This chain joins TRBV6-5 and TRBJ1-5, with D maybe TRBD1 (6 bases). V gave up 4 bases and J gave up 3 bases, with 16 bases separating them. The CDR3 has 16 amino acids. Germline V lookup: CDR1 MNHEY, CDR2 SVGAGI. CDR3 coding DNA: TGTGCCAGCAGTTCGAACAGGGAGGGGTACAATCAGCCCCAGCATTTT. Amino acid sequence: CASSSNREGYNQPQHF.

The rearrangement links TRBV5-1 to TRBJ2-1, with no clear D. The CDR3 runs 15 residues. Germline V gives CDR1 SGHRS, CDR2 YFSETQ. V gave up 4 bases and J gave up 5 bases, with 16 bases separating them. The CDR3 DNA is TGCGCCAGCAGCCCCGACACCCCCCAAAACAATGAGCAGTTCTTC. It specifies CASSPDTPQNNEQFF. The full variable domain, its missing parts supplied by reference TRBV5-1 and TRBJ2-1, is KAGVTQTPRYLIKTRGQQVTLSCSPISGHRSVSWYQQTPGQGLQFLFEYFSETQRNKGNFPGRFSGRQFSNSRSEMNVSTLELGDSALYLCASSPDTPQNNEQFFGPGTRLTVL.